Listed below are T cell receptor beta chains from one sample, sequenced in a study of cytomegalovirus exposure and HLA in healthy donors. Repertoires were generated with immunoSEQ multiplex PCR, while TCRdb's copy carries only in-frame clones and drops some. The data show some 150,000 clones, approximately 88% seen once. Sequencing was done on a sample of PBMCs. Receptors originate from a woman between 25 and 40 years old in good health and CMV-seronegative. CDR3s include the opening cysteine and the closing phenylalanine or tryptophan. The order of the fields is J gene, clone size, V gene, D gene, CDR3 protein, CDR3 DNA. D genes are given only for firm matches. A clone size is listed for some rows: how often the clone was seen (once, few, many), or a class if it is expanded.

j_call: TRBJ2-3; clone_size: few; v_call: TRBV2; d_call: TRBD1; cdr3_aa: CASSRDRGAYTQYF; cdr3_nt: TGTGCCAGCAGCCGGGACAGGGGAGCCTATACGCAGTATTTT
j_call: TRBJ1-1; clone_size: -; v_call: TRBV7-7; d_call: -; cdr3_aa: CASSLQAGTEAFF; cdr3_nt: TGTGCCAGCAGCTTACAGGCGGGCACTGAAGCTTTCTTT
j_call: TRBJ2-7; clone_size: -; v_call: TRBV27; d_call: TRBD2; cdr3_aa: CASSSPTSGRHEQYF; cdr3_nt: TGTGCCAGCAGCTCCCCCACTAGCGGGAGACACGAGCAGTACTTC
j_call: TRBJ2-1; clone_size: -; v_call: TRBV11-2; d_call: TRBD2; cdr3_aa: CASRQLAGAKYEQFF; cdr3_nt: TGTGCCAGCAGACAACTAGCGGGAGCTAAATATGAGCAGTTCTTC
j_call: TRBJ1-2; clone_size: -; v_call: TRBV10-3; d_call: TRBD1; cdr3_aa: CAIRSGQGGYTF; cdr3_nt: TGTGCCATCAGATCCGGACAGGGAGGCTACACCTTC
j_call: TRBJ1-4; clone_size: -; v_call: TRBV30; d_call: -; cdr3_aa: CAWRSGHTNEKLFF; cdr3_nt: TGTGCCTGGAGGTCGGGACACACTAATGAAAAACTGTTTTTT
j_call: TRBJ2-4; clone_size: -; v_call: TRBV2; d_call: TRBD2; cdr3_aa: CASTVLAGGKNIQYF; cdr3_nt: TGTGCCAGCACTGTTCTAGCGGGGGGGAAAAACATTCAGTACTTC
j_call: TRBJ1-2; clone_size: -; v_call: TRBV21-1; d_call: -; cdr3_aa: CASSSRDRHYGYTF; cdr3_nt: TGTGCCAGCAGCTCCCGGGACAGGCATTATGGCTACACCTTC
j_call: TRBJ1-2; clone_size: -; v_call: TRBV28; d_call: TRBD1; cdr3_aa: CASRRPTGGFGYTF; cdr3_nt: TGTGCCAGCAGACGCCCTACAGGGGGCTTTGGCTACACCTTC
j_call: TRBJ2-2; clone_size: once; v_call: TRBV7-3; d_call: -; cdr3_aa: CASSLQSGSNTGELFF; cdr3_nt: TGTGCCAGCAGCTTACAATCGGGATCCAACACCGGGGAGCTGTTTTTT
j_call: TRBJ2-5; clone_size: -; v_call: TRBV29-1; d_call: TRBD1; cdr3_aa: CSAWTGKETQYF; cdr3_nt: TGCAGCGCCTGGACAGGGAAAGAGACCCAGTACTTC
j_call: TRBJ1-5; clone_size: -; v_call: TRBV6-1; d_call: TRBD1; cdr3_aa: CASRTGVFSNQPQHF; cdr3_nt: TGTGCCAGCAGGACAGGGGTTTTCAGCAATCAGCCCCAGCATTTT
j_call: TRBJ2-7; clone_size: -; v_call: TRBV6-1; d_call: TRBD1; cdr3_aa: CASSEGTGTGWLDTEQYF; cdr3_nt: TGTGCCAGCAGTGAGGGGACAGGGACAGGTTGGTTGGACACCGAGCAGTACTTC
j_call: TRBJ2-1; clone_size: -; v_call: TRBV27; d_call: -; cdr3_aa: CASSLSRVGDNEQFF; cdr3_nt: TGTGCCAGCAGTTTAAGTCGGGTAGGGGACAATGAGCAGTTCTTC
j_call: TRBJ2-7; clone_size: -; v_call: TRBV10-3; d_call: -; cdr3_aa: CATTEGATSYEQYF; cdr3_nt: TGTGCCACTACGGAAGGAGCGACGTCCTACGAGCAGTACTTC
j_call: TRBJ1-2; clone_size: -; v_call: TRBV27; d_call: -; cdr3_aa: CASSLDGINYGYTF; cdr3_nt: TGTGCCAGCAGCCTGGACGGGATTAACTATGGCTACACCTTC
j_call: TRBJ1-6; clone_size: once; v_call: TRBV4-1; d_call: -; cdr3_aa: CASSQDPLLNSPLHF; cdr3_nt: TGCGCCAGCAGCCAAGACCCGCTACTTAATTCACCCCTCCACTTT
j_call: TRBJ2-3; clone_size: -; v_call: TRBV29-1; d_call: TRBD2; cdr3_aa: CSGGGGGISRDTQYF; cdr3_nt: TGCAGCGGGGGTGGGGGGGGAATCAGTCGAGATACGCAGTATTTT
j_call: TRBJ1-1; clone_size: few; v_call: TRBV9; d_call: -; cdr3_aa: CASGPHTRNTEAFF; cdr3_nt: TGTGCCAGCGGCCCTCACACACGGAACACTGAAGCTTTCTTT
j_call: TRBJ2-7; clone_size: few; v_call: TRBV4-3; d_call: -; cdr3_aa: CASSQGTSYEQYF; cdr3_nt: TGCGCCAGCAGCCAAGGGACATCCTACGAGCAGTACTTC